Here is one TCR beta chain with its context. Exposed enrollees had met someone with a PCR-confirmed or clinician-diagnosed COVID-19 case at some point within the 2 weeks before study entry. Here immunoSEQ multiplex PCR was the method, and the copy in TCRdb shows in-frame clones only, minus some. The table has about 300,000 clones, around 92% seen once; the top ten hold roughly 2.9%. This sample is drawn from a study of blood T cell repertoires in COVID-19. Study information: The analysed material was cDNA or gDNA that came from T cells, B-cell-depleted T cells, or PBMCs.

The CDR3 contains 13 residues. Germline assignment: CDR1 SGHNT and CDR2 YYREEE (reference sequence). The V end lost 6 bases, the J end lost 7 bases, and 13 bases lay between the germline ends. The sample taken for sequencing was PBMCs or T cells enriched from blood (not recorded which). This clonotype was obtained from a woman in her forties or fifties who had been exposed to COVID-19. The chain has TRBV5-4 and TRBJ1-4, with D uncertain. The CDR3 is CASNTVPGEKLFF. CDR3 sequence (DNA): TGTGCCAGCAACACCGTTCCGGGTGAAAAACTGTTTTTT. The full variable domain, its missing parts supplied by reference TRBV5-4 and TRBJ1-4, is ETGVTQSPTHLIKTRGQQVTLRCSSQSGHNTVSWYQQALGQGPQFIFQYYREEENGRGNFPPRFSGLQFPNYSSELNVNALELDDSALYLCASNTVPGEKLFFGSGTQLSVL.